Following are 21 T cell receptor beta chains from one sample sequenced in a study of T cells in tuberculosis. Repertoires were generated with immunoSEQ multiplex PCR, while TCRdb's copy carries only in-frame clones and drops some. The table records about 23,000 clones, about 97% of them present only once. The sequenced sample consisted of PBMCs. Receptor source: a donor aged 5-35 years with latent tuberculosis or without tuberculosis infection.

This chain links TRBV18 with TRBJ2-7; weak D call: TRBD1 (5 bases). Germline V lookup: CDR1 KGHSH, CDR2 LQKENI. Trimming pared 6 bases from V and 1 base from J, leaving 7 bases between. The CDR3 consists of 12 residues. CDR3 amino acids: CASSDSSYEQYF. CDR3 sequence (DNA): TGTGCCAGCTCTGACAGTTCCTACGAGCAGTACTTC.

The chain combines TRBV4-1 with TRBJ2-5; TRBD2 matches at 8 bases. The ends lost 1 base at V and 4 bases at J; junction bases unmatched: 14. The CDR3 has 18 residues. The germline gives CDR1 MGHRA, CDR2 YSYEKL. The CDR3 bases are TGCGCCAGCAGCCAAGGCGGATACAGCGGGGGATCCAGAGAGACCCAGTACTTC. Its protein is CASSQGGYSGGSRETQYF.

V usage is TRBV28 and J usage is TRBJ1-1; D gene ambiguous. CDR3 length: 15 amino acids. Trimming stripped 3 bases from V and 0 bases from J, with 11 bases between. The germline V gene encodes CDR1 MDHEN and CDR2 SYDVKM. DNA of the CDR3: TGTGCCAGCAGTTTGTGGGCAGCCATGAACACTGAAGCTTTCTTT. Protein: CASSLWAAMNTEAFF.

The chain is built from TRBV6-5 and TRBJ1-1; the D is unclear. The V end lost 6 bases, the J end lost 0 bases, and 11 bases lay between the germline ends. The length of the CDR3 is 14 residues. The V gene's germline CDR1 is MNHEY and CDR2 SVGAGI. Here the CDR3 reads CASRAQLMNTEAFF. The DNA for the CDR3 is TGTGCCAGCAGGGCACAGTTAATGAACACTGAAGCTTTCTTT.

The chain joins TRBV6-7 to TRBJ2-2; 10 bases fit TRBD1. TRBV6-7 is known as an ORF, though its function is uncertain. Trimming cost V 0 bases and J 4 bases; bases outside gene matches: 2. CDR3 length: 16 residues. The CDR3 sequence: CASSYSRTGGTGELFF. The DNA for the CDR3 is TGTGCCAGCAGTTACTCGAGGACAGGGGGCACCGGGGAGCTGTTTTTT.

This chain joins TRBV6-6 and TRBJ2-7; unclear D gene. Trimming pared 6 bases from V and 0 bases from J, leaving 9 bases between. This CDR3 contains 13 residues. Per the germline V gene, CDR1 is MNHNY and CDR2 is SVGAGI (reference sequence). The CDR3 DNA follows: TGTGCCAGCAGGAGCCCGAGCTCCTACGAGCAGTACTTC. As protein: CASRSPSSYEQYF.

The V gene is TRBV29-1, the J gene TRBJ1-2; tentatively, D is TRBD1 (6 bases). CDR3 size: 12 residues. Per germline, CDR1 SQVTM and CDR2 ANQGSEA. V was cut by 7 bases and J by 4 bases, with 13 bases left in between. The CDR3 is CSGETGLYGYTF. The CDR3, as DNA: TGCAGCGGGGAGACAGGACTCTATGGCTACACCTTC.

The chain carries TRBV5-1 and TRBJ1-2; D ambiguous. With 2 bases removed from V and 3 bases from J, the gap between germline ends came to 26 bases. Germline V gene lookup returns CDR1 SGHRS and CDR2 YFSETQ. There are 19 residues in the CDR3. The CDR3 protein is CASSFSGLVAARDYYGYTF. CDR3 DNA sequence: TGCGCCAGCAGCTTCTCCGGACTCGTCGCCGCCCGGGATTACTATGGCTACACCTTC.

The chain uses TRBV13 and TRBJ1-2, with TRBD1 matching over 9 bases. The CDR3 length is 13 residues. J was trimmed by 7 bases and V by 8 bases; bases with no gene match: 8. CDR1 is PRHDT and CDR2 is FYEKMQ in the germline V gene (reference sequence). The CDR3 sequence: CASGGQGSVGYTF. The CDR3, as DNA: TGTGCCAGCGGTGGACAGGGGTCGGTTGGCTACACCTTC.

The chain uses TRBV29-1 and TRBJ1-4; no definite D call. CDR1 is SQVTM and CDR2 is ANQGSEA in the germline V gene. The CDR3 runs to 16 residues. Trimming removed 1 base from V and 0 bases from J, with 12 bases in between. Written as DNA, the CDR3 is TGCAGCGTTGAAGGGGCCGACTATGCAACTAATGAAAAACTGTTTTTT. It yields the protein CSVEGADYATNEKLFF.

The chain joins TRBV30 to TRBJ1-2; D perhaps matches TRBD1 (5 bases). The CDR3 runs 17 residues. V shed 4 bases and J shed 3 bases, with 24 bases lying between them. From germline, CDR1 is GTSNPN and CDR2 SVGIG (reference sequence). This CDR3 is CAWMKPRGSRGYYGYTF. In nucleotides, the CDR3 is TGTGCCTGGATGAAACCTCGGGGGAGCAGAGGATACTATGGCTACACCTTC.

This sequence joins TRBV29-1 and TRBJ1-2, with 7 bases identical to TRBD1. Per the germline V gene, CDR1 is SQVTM and CDR2 is ANQGSEA. The CDR3 sequence is 14 residues long. V dropped 3 bases and J dropped 0; count of bases not matched to a gene: 4. This CDR3 is CSVDTTGANYGYTF. In DNA form, the CDR3 reads TGCAGCGTTGATACCACAGGGGCTAACTATGGCTACACCTTC.

The chain joins TRBV27 to TRBJ2-7; maybe TRBD1 (5 bases). V was cut by 5 bases and J by 3 bases, with 11 bases left in between. CDR3 length equals 13 residues. Germline V gene lookup returns CDR1 MNHEY and CDR2 SMNVEV (reference sequence). CDR3 coding DNA: TGTGCCAGCAGTCGACAGCTATACTACGAGCAGTACTTC. It translates to CASSRQLYYEQYF.

This rearrangement joins TRBV7-2 to TRBJ2-2, with 10 bases aligning to TRBD2. J lost 2 bases, V lost 8 bases, and 5 bases had no gene match. This CDR3 is built from 15 residues. Germline V gene data show CDR1 as SGHTA and CDR2 as FQGNSA. CDR3 DNA: TGTGCCAGCGCGGGACTAGCGTTCAACACCGGGGAGCTGTTTTTT. Amino acids: CASAGLAFNTGELFF.

V gene TRBV5-5 combines with J gene TRBJ1-5; D ambiguous. Per the germline V gene, CDR1 is SGHKS and CDR2 is YYEKEE (reference sequence). This CDR3 spans 15 amino acids. Trimming took 1 base from V and 7 from J, leaving 15 bases between them. The CDR3 loop is CASSLSGESGQPQHF. CDR3 DNA: TGTGCCAGCAGCTTGTCCGGGGAAAGTGGGCAGCCCCAGCATTTT.

The chain combines TRBV21-1 with TRBJ2-1; the D call of TRBD1 is as the table states it, not checked on the DNA. TRBV21-1 is termed a pseudogene. The CDR3 length is 15 residues. CDR3 nucleotide sequence: TGTGCCAGCAGCAAAGCGACAGGGGGCCGGGATGAGCAGTTCTTC. Its protein is CASSKATGGRDEQFF.

This chain joins TRBV6-1 and TRBJ2-7, with TRBD1 as a possible D gene (6 bases). Germline CDR1 is MNHNS and CDR2 is SASEGT. V shed 7 bases and J shed 1 base, with 17 bases lying between them. This CDR3 spans 15 amino acids. The CDR3 here is CASNTRGRESYEQYF. CDR3 nucleotide sequence: TGTGCCAGCAACACTAGGGGGAGAGAATCCTACGAGCAGTACTTC.

The V call is TRBV11-3, the J call TRBJ2-5; D call uncertain. Looked up from germline, CDR1 is SGHNT and CDR2 is YENEEA. The CDR3 loop spans 13 amino acids. Trimming cost V 1 base and J 4 bases, with 7 bases left between them. The DNA of the CDR3 is TGTGCCAGCAGCTTAGTTCAGGCAGAGACCCAGTACTTC. Amino acid sequence: CASSLVQAETQYF.

The V call is TRBV4-2, the J call TRBJ2-5; 7 bases fit TRBD2. The CDR3 is made up of 18 amino acids. J was trimmed by 3 bases and V by 1 base; bases with no gene match: 14. The germline CDR1 and CDR2 sequences are LGHNA and YNFKEQ. The CDR3 coding sequence is TGTGCCAGCAGCCAAGCTCTAGCGGAAGAGCGGGTGAAAGAGACCCAGTACTTC. It encodes CASSQALAEERVKETQYF.

The chain links TRBV13 to TRBJ2-5; TRBD2 matches at 13 bases. The V and J ends lost 5 bases and 4 bases, in that order; junction bases with no gene match: 7. CDR3 length: 16 residues. The germline V gene encodes CDR1 PRHDT and CDR2 FYEKMQ (reference sequence). CDR3 nucleotides: TGTGCCAGCAGCACCGGACTAGCGGGAGTTGTAGAGACCCAGTACTTC. This codes for CASSTGLAGVVETQYF.

This clone was recorded only once. The chain links TRBV10-1 to TRBJ2-2; D perhaps matches TRBD1 (6 bases). The CDR3 is 16 residues long. Germline CDR1 reads WNHNN; CDR2 reads SYGVQD (reference sequence). The V gene lost 6 bases and the J gene lost 2 bases, with 16 bases spanning the gap. In DNA, the CDR3 is TGCGCCAGCAGACCCACCGGGACACCCAACACCGGGGAGCTGTTTTTT. Its protein is CASRPTGTPNTGELFF.